These T cell receptor beta chains were read from a single sample in a study of cytomegalovirus exposure and HLA in healthy donors. Libraries were prepared by immunoSEQ multiplex PCR; TCRdb keeps only in-frame clonotypes and omits some of them. This table holds some 140,000 clones, 89% found once. The sample taken for sequencing was PBMCs. The receptors were sampled from a woman aged 18-30 years in good health and CMV-seropositive. Each CDR3 is given with its conserved first and last residue. A D gene is named only where the DNA matches it firmly. Size values are once, few and many counts, or a class for expanded clones, and some rows have none.

j_call: TRBJ1-5; clone_size: once; d_call: .; v_call: TRBV6-5; cdr3_nt: TGTGCCAGCAGTTACGCCGGACGGGGACAGCCCCAGCATTTT; cdr3_aa: CASSYAGRGQPQHF
j_call: TRBJ1-4; clone_size: .; d_call: .; v_call: TRBV16; cdr3_nt: TGTGCCAGCAGCCCTCCACAGGGCTCGGTCGGCGATGAAAAACTGTTTTTT; cdr3_aa: CASSPPQGSVGDEKLFF
j_call: TRBJ2-5; clone_size: .; d_call: .; v_call: TRBV18; cdr3_nt: TGTGCCAGCTCACCACCTGTTAGCGAAGAGACCCAGTACTTC; cdr3_aa: CASSPPVSEETQYF
j_call: TRBJ2-7; clone_size: .; d_call: .; v_call: TRBV5-5; cdr3_nt: TGTGCCAGCAGCTTGGATTTCGCCCGGGTCGACTACGAGCAGTACTTC; cdr3_aa: CASSLDFARVDYEQYF
j_call: TRBJ1-1; clone_size: .; d_call: .; v_call: TRBV5-4; cdr3_nt: TGTGCCAGCAGCTTAAAGGGGACTACCGGGGAAGCTTTCTTT; cdr3_aa: CASSLKGTTGEAFF
j_call: TRBJ2-7; clone_size: .; d_call: .; v_call: TRBV6-5; cdr3_nt: TGTGCCAGCGGGGGCAGGGGTAACCACGAGCAGTACTTC; cdr3_aa: CASGGRGNHEQYF
j_call: TRBJ2-2; clone_size: .; d_call: .; v_call: TRBV23-1; cdr3_nt: TGCGCCAGCAGTCAATCGAGGGGGTTTATCCGTACCGGGGAGCTGTTTTTT; cdr3_aa: CASSQSRGFIRTGELFF
j_call: TRBJ1-1; clone_size: once; d_call: .; v_call: TRBV5-1; cdr3_nt: TGCGCCAGCAGCTGGGGGGGCGGCACTGAAGCTTTCTTT; cdr3_aa: CASSWGGGTEAFF
j_call: TRBJ2-3; clone_size: .; d_call: TRBD2; v_call: TRBV27; cdr3_nt: TGTGCCAGCAGTCCAGCGGGGGACACACATACGCAGTATTTT; cdr3_aa: CASSPAGDTHTQYF
j_call: TRBJ1-3; clone_size: .; d_call: .; v_call: TRBV5-5; cdr3_nt: TGTGCCAGCAGCTTGGGAGGGGGTGGAAACACCATATATTTT; cdr3_aa: CASSLGGGGNTIYF
j_call: TRBJ2-5; clone_size: .; d_call: .; v_call: TRBV2; cdr3_nt: TGTGCCAGCAGTGGACAGCGACAAGAGACCCAGTACTTC; cdr3_aa: CASSGQRQETQYF
j_call: TRBJ2-1; clone_size: once; d_call: TRBD2; v_call: TRBV4-3; cdr3_nt: TGCGCCAGCGGCACTAGCGGGGGCTACAATGAGCAGTTCTTC; cdr3_aa: CASGTSGGYNEQFF
j_call: TRBJ2-1; clone_size: .; d_call: .; v_call: TRBV19; cdr3_nt: TGTGCCAGTAGTGAGTTCGGTTACAATGAGCAGTTCTTC; cdr3_aa: CASSEFGYNEQFF
j_call: TRBJ1-5; clone_size: .; d_call: TRBD1; v_call: TRBV28; cdr3_nt: TGTGCCAGCAGTCCCCTAAGGGGGACAGGGAATCAGCCCCAGCATTTT; cdr3_aa: CASSPLRGTGNQPQHF
j_call: TRBJ1-5; clone_size: .; d_call: .; v_call: TRBV4-1; cdr3_nt: TGCGCCAGCAGCCAAGTCGGGAGGGTAGGAAATCAGCCCCAGCATTTT; cdr3_aa: CASSQVGRVGNQPQHF
j_call: TRBJ2-7; clone_size: once; d_call: TRBD2; v_call: TRBV7-2; cdr3_nt: TGTGCCAGCAGCCTCGAACTGCGGACCAGACTAGCGGGGGCCTACGAGCAGTACTTC; cdr3_aa: CASSLELRTRLAGAYEQYF
j_call: TRBJ2-1; clone_size: .; d_call: TRBD2; v_call: TRBV10-2; cdr3_nt: TGCGCCAGTACTAGCGGGGGTGTGAATGAGCAGTTCTTC; cdr3_aa: CASTSGGVNEQFF
j_call: TRBJ1-6; clone_size: .; d_call: .; v_call: TRBV6-5; cdr3_nt: TGTGCCAGCAGTTACGAATCCCTAGAGACGAATTCACCCCTCCACTTT; cdr3_aa: CASSYESLETNSPLHF
j_call: TRBJ1-1; clone_size: .; d_call: .; v_call: TRBV6-1; cdr3_nt: TGTGCCAGCAGTGTAAAGGGCGCGGGCACTGAAGCTTTCTTT; cdr3_aa: CASSVKGAGTEAFF
j_call: TRBJ2-7; clone_size: .; d_call: TRBD2; v_call: TRBV15; cdr3_nt: TGTGCCACCAGTGATTCCAGCGGGAGCTACGAGCAGTACTTC; cdr3_aa: CATSDSSGSYEQYF
j_call: TRBJ2-1; clone_size: once; d_call: .; v_call: TRBV7-6; cdr3_nt: TGTGCCAGCAGCTTAAGTGTGGGCAGCGGCTACAATGAGCAGTTCTTC; cdr3_aa: CASSLSVGSGYNEQFF
j_call: TRBJ2-2; clone_size: .; d_call: .; v_call: TRBV7-9; cdr3_nt: TGTGCCAGCAGCCCCAGGGGGGACAGTGCCATATTCGGGGAGCTGTTTTTT; cdr3_aa: CASSPRGDSAIFGELFF
j_call: TRBJ2-3; clone_size: .; d_call: .; v_call: TRBV27; cdr3_nt: TGTGCCAGCAGTCTTGCTTCGATTATGGCCACAGATACGCAGTATTTT; cdr3_aa: CASSLASIMATDTQYF
j_call: TRBJ2-5; clone_size: .; d_call: .; v_call: TRBV2; cdr3_nt: TGTGCCAGTCACTTTAGCGGAGGAGAGACCCAGTACTTC; cdr3_aa: CASHFSGGETQYF
j_call: TRBJ2-3; clone_size: .; d_call: TRBD2; v_call: TRBV5-4; cdr3_nt: TGTGCCAGCAGCTTTCGCGCCGGGACTAGCGCCTCAGATACGCAGTATTTT; cdr3_aa: CASSFRAGTSASDTQYF
j_call: TRBJ2-1; clone_size: .; d_call: TRBD1; v_call: TRBV6-4; cdr3_nt: TGTGCCAGCGCACAGGGGGCGGGCGGCAATGAGCAGTTCTTC; cdr3_aa: CASAQGAGGNEQFF
j_call: TRBJ1-5; clone_size: .; d_call: .; v_call: TRBV4-1; cdr3_nt: TGCGCCAGCAGCCAAGATTACTTTCAGCCCCAGCATTTT; cdr3_aa: CASSQDYFQPQHF
j_call: TRBJ1-2; clone_size: .; d_call: .; v_call: TRBV7-6; cdr3_nt: TGTGCCAGCAGCTTAGGTCAGGGTGGCTACACCTTC; cdr3_aa: CASSLGQGGYTF
j_call: TRBJ1-6; clone_size: once; d_call: .; v_call: TRBV12-2; cdr3_nt: TGTGCAAGTCGCTTTTTACCCAGGGGTTCACCCCTCCACTTT; cdr3_aa: CASRFLPRGSPLHF
j_call: TRBJ1-1; clone_size: once; d_call: .; v_call: TRBV11-2; cdr3_nt: TGTGCCAGCAGCTTAGTGGGATCCAACGGAGGGAACACTGAAGCTTTCTTT; cdr3_aa: CASSLVGSNGGNTEAFF
j_call: TRBJ2-3; clone_size: .; d_call: TRBD1; v_call: TRBV5-1; cdr3_nt: TGCGCCAGCAGACCGGGACAGGGGGCCACAGATACGCAGTATTTT; cdr3_aa: CASRPGQGATDTQYF
j_call: TRBJ2-7; clone_size: .; d_call: TRBD2; v_call: TRBV28; cdr3_nt: TGTGCCAGCAGTTCAGTAGCGGGGGTCGAGCAGTACTTC; cdr3_aa: CASSSVAGVEQYF
j_call: TRBJ2-6; clone_size: .; d_call: .; v_call: TRBV27; cdr3_nt: TGTGCCAGCAGGCTGACTTCTGGGGCCAACGTCCTGACTTTC; cdr3_aa: CASRLTSGANVLTF
j_call: TRBJ2-3; clone_size: .; d_call: .; v_call: TRBV30; cdr3_nt: TGTGCCTGGAGTGTAGGGGCAGGGATGGATACGCAGTATTTT; cdr3_aa: CAWSVGAGMDTQYF
j_call: TRBJ2-2; clone_size: .; d_call: .; v_call: TRBV28; cdr3_nt: TGTGCCAGCAGCCGAGGAGGGAGTCCCGGGGAGCTGTTTTTT; cdr3_aa: CASSRGGSPGELFF
j_call: TRBJ2-7; clone_size: .; d_call: TRBD1; v_call: TRBV10-3; cdr3_nt: TGTGCCATCAGTCTTGAGACAGGGGCCGCGGGATACGAGCAGTACTTC; cdr3_aa: CAISLETGAAGYEQYF
j_call: TRBJ1-2; clone_size: .; d_call: TRBD1; v_call: TRBV6-1; cdr3_nt: TGTGCCAGCAGTGGCAGCAAGGACAGGGGGCTCCGCGGCTACACCTTC; cdr3_aa: CASSGSKDRGLRGYTF
j_call: TRBJ1-2; clone_size: .; d_call: .; v_call: TRBV28; cdr3_nt: TGTGCCAGCAGTTTACACCGGTCCTACACCTTC; cdr3_aa: CASSLHRSYTF
j_call: TRBJ2-3; clone_size: .; d_call: TRBD2; v_call: TRBV5-4; cdr3_nt: TGTGCCAGCAGCCATTTCGGAAGGGCGGGGGGCCGTCCTCGCGCAGATACGCAGTATTTT; cdr3_aa: CASSHFGRAGGRPRADTQYF
j_call: TRBJ1-5; clone_size: .; d_call: TRBD1; v_call: TRBV19; cdr3_nt: TGTGCCAGTACCCCCTTGACAGGGGGCCACAATCAGCCCCAGCATTTT; cdr3_aa: CASTPLTGGHNQPQHF
j_call: TRBJ1-5; clone_size: .; d_call: TRBD1; v_call: TRBV18; cdr3_nt: TGTGCCAGCTCTCAATGGGGACAGTCTAATCAGCCCCAGCATTTT; cdr3_aa: CASSQWGQSNQPQHF
j_call: TRBJ2-5; clone_size: .; d_call: TRBD1; v_call: TRBV5-1; cdr3_nt: TGCGCCAGCAGCTTAGGACAGGCCGGCGGTCAAGAGACCCAGTACTTC; cdr3_aa: CASSLGQAGGQETQYF
j_call: TRBJ1-2; clone_size: .; d_call: .; v_call: TRBV29-1; cdr3_nt: TGCAGCGGGGCGGGGGGTAACGGACCTAACTATGGCTACACCTTC; cdr3_aa: CSGAGGNGPNYGYTF
j_call: TRBJ1-6; clone_size: .; d_call: .; v_call: TRBV2; cdr3_nt: TGTGCCAGCAGTGGGTGGTACAGGGATAATTCACCCCTCCACTTT; cdr3_aa: CASSGWYRDNSPLHF
j_call: TRBJ2-2; clone_size: .; d_call: .; v_call: TRBV2; cdr3_nt: TGTGCCAGCAGTCTTCAGGGGACCGGGGAGCTGTTTTTT; cdr3_aa: CASSLQGTGELFF
j_call: TRBJ2-7; clone_size: .; d_call: .; v_call: TRBV9; cdr3_nt: TGTGCCAGCAGCGTAGGGGGAGGCCCCTACGAGCAGTACTTC; cdr3_aa: CASSVGGGPYEQYF
j_call: TRBJ1-1; clone_size: once; d_call: .; v_call: TRBV13; cdr3_nt: TGTGCCAGCAGCTCCGAGGGCACTGAAGCTTTCTTT; cdr3_aa: CASSSEGTEAFF
j_call: TRBJ1-2; clone_size: .; d_call: .; v_call: TRBV18; cdr3_nt: TGTGCCAGCTCACCACCGGGGGGGTCCTATGGCTACACCTTC; cdr3_aa: CASSPPGGSYGYTF
j_call: TRBJ2-7; clone_size: .; d_call: .; v_call: TRBV19; cdr3_nt: TGTGCCAGTAAGAAGGGGCATACAGCCTACGAGCAGTACTTC; cdr3_aa: CASKKGHTAYEQYF
j_call: TRBJ2-7; clone_size: .; d_call: TRBD2; v_call: TRBV7-2; cdr3_nt: TGTGCCAGCAGCTTAAGCGGGGGAGCCTACGAGCAGTACTTC; cdr3_aa: CASSLSGGAYEQYF
j_call: TRBJ2-7; clone_size: .; d_call: TRBD2; v_call: TRBV11-2; cdr3_nt: TGTGCCAGCAGCTTATTAGCGGGGGGGATCTACGAGCAGTACTTC; cdr3_aa: CASSLLAGGIYEQYF